This T cell receptor (beta chain) originates from a study of multiple sclerosis patients with progressive multifocal leukoencephalopathy. Trimming took 0 bases from V and 2 from J, leaving 14 bases between them. CDR3 length equals 15 residues. Germline loops: CDR1 SQVTM, CDR2 ANQGSEA. Time point denoted: before natalizumab initiation. T0 refers to blood drawn before natalizumab was first infused. Profiling relied on immunoSEQ multiplex PCR, and the TCRdb table lists in-frame clones only, not all of them. In the table there are 30,000 or so clones, 75% to 90% of which are singletons. The chain links TRBV29-1 to TRBJ2-7; tentative D call: TRBD2 (7 bases). The sequence came from a human donor with multiple sclerosis. Source material: PBMCs. The DNA for the CDR3 is TGCAGCGTTGAAGATCGGGGAGGGGGAACCTACGAGCAGTACTTC. It specifies CSVEDRGGGTYEQYF.